This T cell receptor (beta chain) was sequenced during a study of radiotherapy plus CTLA-4 blockade in lung cancer. Study outcomes and limitations: Reportedly, early blood T cell clone dynamics best predicted response, with interferon-beta.

The data were produced by immunoSEQ multiplex PCR, yet TCRdb's version contains in-frame clones alone and is incomplete. The table records tens of thousands of clones, 60% to 85% of them present only once. Of note for this clone: The antigen is not known.

Germline V lookup: CDR1 KGHSH, CDR2 LQKENI. The junction had 4 bases not matched to a gene; V was cut back by 3 bases and J by 6 bases. The CDR3 sequence is 14 residues long. The receptor was derived from a human donor with non-small cell lung cancer who had a partial response to radiotherapy plus ipilimumab. Some clones in this sample may be carry-over from other donors' samples. The material was peripheral blood, obtained from a patient treated with radiotherapy plus ipilimumab. The rearrangement uses TRBV18 and TRBJ2-1, with 8 bases aligning to TRBD1. The CDR3 nucleotides read TGTGCCAGCTCACCTACCGGGACAGGCAATGAGCAGTTCTTC. Translating gives CASSPTGTGNEQFF.